This TCR beta chain was captured in a study of lymphopenia after photon versus proton radiotherapy. The assay was immunoSEQ multiplex PCR, and TCRdb's table has in-frame clones only and misses some. The repertoire includes roughly 53,000 clones, 65% to 85% of them detected once, and 25% to 35% sits in the top ten. This CDR3 comprises 15 residues. With 0 bases removed from V and 2 bases from J, the gap between germline ends came to 10 bases. CDR1 LGHNA and CDR2 YSLEER come from the germline V gene. Findings of the study overall: Survival link was tested only in deceased patients; proton benefit remains a possibility. After the lymphocyte nadir, photon-treated repertoires showed oligoclonal expansion, especially of CD8+ Temra cells. Proton therapy kept repertoires fairly stable, unlike photons, which gained effector/memory cells. Post-nadir TCR diversity decline inversely tracked overall survival among those who died.

A word on this clone: As yet, its antigen is unknown.

The TCR sequence derives from a man aged 50 to 59 with gastric cancer. Specimen: peripheral blood, collected from a patient treated with photon-based radiotherapy. J is TRBJ1-2 and V is TRBV4-3; D is possibly TRBD1 (6 bases). CDR3 region: CASSQEWGANYGYTF. The CDR3 DNA is TGCGCCAGCAGCCAAGAGTGGGGGGCCAACTATGGCTACACCTTC.